Listed below are T cell receptor beta chains from one sample, sequenced in a study of T cells in Graves' hyperthyroidism and ophthalmopathy. TCRdb processed the multiplex PCR reads anew with MiXCR; each CDR3 protein has one entry. The sample carries fewer than 550,000 distinct CDR3 sequences, roughly a quarter recorded once. Sequencing used blood. The origin of the receptors is a woman aged 25 to 39 with Graves' ophthalmopathy. The conserved cysteine and the conserved F or W are not part of the CDR3 here. The order of the fields is clone size, D gene, CDR3 length, V gene, CDR3 protein. A D gene is named only where the DNA matches it firmly. Clone size, where shown, is once, few, many, or a class for clones that have expanded.

clone size: .; D gene: .; CDR3 length: 13; V gene: TRBV7-9; CDR3 protein: ASSSPPAGYSPLH
clone size: .; D gene: .; CDR3 length: 17; V gene: TRBV19; CDR3 protein: ASPEWATNAGEPNYGYT
clone size: many; D gene: TRBD1; CDR3 length: 11; V gene: TRBV11-3; CDR3 protein: ASSLRTGGEQY
clone size: many; D gene: .; CDR3 length: 13; V gene: TRBV15; CDR3 protein: ATSRDRAGGNTIY
clone size: .; D gene: .; CDR3 length: 12; V gene: TRBV6-1; CDR3 protein: ASSERLPYTEAF
clone size: many; D gene: TRBD1; CDR3 length: 11; V gene: TRBV12-3/TRBV12-4; CDR3 protein: ASSLRDRGGAF
clone size: many; D gene: TRBD1; CDR3 length: 13; V gene: TRBV6-1; CDR3 protein: ASRGTGGVNYGYT
clone size: many; D gene: TRBD1; CDR3 length: 14; V gene: TRBV7-9; CDR3 protein: ASSLGDSPVRETQY
clone size: many; D gene: .; CDR3 length: 11; V gene: TRBV10-3; CDR3 protein: AISADSDYGYT
clone size: .; D gene: .; CDR3 length: 13; V gene: TRBV12-3/TRBV12-4; CDR3 protein: ASSFVGRNFEKLF
clone size: many; D gene: .; CDR3 length: 11; V gene: TRBV6-5; CDR3 protein: ASSYWRNQPQH
clone size: many; D gene: .; CDR3 length: 13; V gene: TRBV6-1; CDR3 protein: ASRTEGTGANVLT
clone size: many; D gene: .; CDR3 length: 10; V gene: TRBV2; CDR3 protein: ASSRTVSEQY
clone size: .; D gene: .; CDR3 length: 11; V gene: TRBV27; CDR3 protein: ASSLSGVEPQH
clone size: many; D gene: .; CDR3 length: 12; V gene: TRBV12-3/TRBV12-4; CDR3 protein: ASSLLTGSYEQY
clone size: .; D gene: .; CDR3 length: 11; V gene: TRBV20-1; CDR3 protein: SARTTLSYEQY
clone size: .; D gene: .; CDR3 length: 13; V gene: TRBV6-5; CDR3 protein: ASSYSKGLNTEAF
clone size: .; D gene: .; CDR3 length: 12; V gene: TRBV28; CDR3 protein: ASSEQTNTGELF
clone size: many; D gene: .; CDR3 length: 12; V gene: TRBV28; CDR3 protein: ASSLRNLQETQY
clone size: many; D gene: .; CDR3 length: 13; V gene: TRBV7-2; CDR3 protein: ASSRQAGIRHEQY
clone size: many; D gene: TRBD1; CDR3 length: 13; V gene: TRBV20-1; CDR3 protein: SASGDRGNTGELF
clone size: many; D gene: .; CDR3 length: 9; V gene: TRBV20-1; CDR3 protein: SALDSPRAF
clone size: .; D gene: .; CDR3 length: 14; V gene: TRBV11-2; CDR3 protein: ASSLGPRLGDTEAF
clone size: many; D gene: .; CDR3 length: 12; V gene: TRBV18; CDR3 protein: ASSPVWRNQPQH
clone size: .; D gene: .; CDR3 length: 14; V gene: TRBV6-5; CDR3 protein: ASSYPRGPDTGELF
clone size: .; D gene: .; CDR3 length: 12; V gene: TRBV29-1; CDR3 protein: SGGAVFMNTEAF
clone size: few; D gene: .; CDR3 length: 12; V gene: TRBV28; CDR3 protein: ASNRDTGNTEAF
clone size: many; D gene: .; CDR3 length: 12; V gene: TRBV2; CDR3 protein: ASSEFRDSYEQY
clone size: many; D gene: .; CDR3 length: 11; V gene: TRBV10-3; CDR3 protein: AIRPGHSYEQY
clone size: few; D gene: .; CDR3 length: 14; V gene: TRBV29-1; CDR3 protein: SVEGGGGDLGETQY
clone size: many; D gene: .; CDR3 length: 13; V gene: TRBV6-4; CDR3 protein: ASSDLGGGNQPQH